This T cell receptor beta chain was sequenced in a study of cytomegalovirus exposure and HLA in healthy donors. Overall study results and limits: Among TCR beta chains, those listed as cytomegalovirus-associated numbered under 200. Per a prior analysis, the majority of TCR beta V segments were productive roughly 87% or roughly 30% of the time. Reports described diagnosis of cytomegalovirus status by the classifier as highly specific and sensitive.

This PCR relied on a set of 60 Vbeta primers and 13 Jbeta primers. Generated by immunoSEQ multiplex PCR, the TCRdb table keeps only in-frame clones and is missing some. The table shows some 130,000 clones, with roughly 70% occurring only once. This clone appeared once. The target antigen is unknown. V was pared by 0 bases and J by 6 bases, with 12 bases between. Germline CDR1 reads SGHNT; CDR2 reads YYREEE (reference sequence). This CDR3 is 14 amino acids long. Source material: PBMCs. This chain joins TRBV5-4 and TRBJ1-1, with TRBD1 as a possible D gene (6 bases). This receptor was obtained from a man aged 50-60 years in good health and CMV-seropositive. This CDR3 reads CASSLATGLPEAFF. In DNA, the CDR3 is TGTGCCAGCAGCTTGGCCACAGGGCTACCTGAAGCTTTCTTT.